This entry is about one TCR beta chain. The data were obtained in a study of blood T cell repertoires in COVID-19. Clones were sequenced by immunoSEQ multiplex PCR, and TCRdb holds only the in-frame ones, with some missing. Here the sample spans a few hundred thousand clones, approximately 89% being singletons. V was pared by 5 bases and J by 7 bases, with 6 bases of the junction left unmatched. CDR1 and CDR2 from the germline V gene are SGHRS and YFSETQ. The CDR3 has 14 residues. This clonotype was obtained from a woman in her 30s with COVID-19, enrolled during active disease. The V gene is TRBV5-1, the J gene TRBJ1-4; 9 bases map to TRBD1. The sample consisted of peripheral blood. Here the CDR3 reads CASRPGTGSEKLFF. The CDR3 coding sequence is TGCGCCAGCAGGCCCGGGACAGGGTCTGAAAAACTGTTTTTT. Full variable domain (rest looked up from reference TRBV5-1 and TRBJ1-4): KAGVTQTPRYLIKTRGQQVTLSCSPISGHRSVSWYQQTPGQGLQFLFEYFSETQRNKGNFPGRFSGRQFSNSRSEMNVSTLELGDSALYLCASRPGTGSEKLFFGSGTQLSVL.